The 17 T cell receptor beta chains presented below share a single source sample, sequenced in a study of T cell changes during pregnancy in multiple sclerosis. Libraries were prepared by immunoSEQ multiplex PCR; TCRdb keeps only in-frame clonotypes and omits some of them. This table has approximately 120,000 clones, around 97% appearing once. This sample comprised peripheral blood, obtained after pregnancy. These receptors came from a female donor with multiple sclerosis, enrolled in a pregnancy study.

This chain joins TRBV5-1 and TRBJ2-4; 7 bases are a match to TRBD1. The J segment lost 10 bases and the V segment lost 0 bases, leaving 4 bases of the junction unmatched. This CDR3 has 13 amino acids. Germline V lookup: CDR1 SGHRS, CDR2 YFSETQ. CDR3 nucleotides: TGCGCCAGCAGCTTGGAAGGGGGCGGAATTCAGTACTTC. This sequence encodes CASSLEGGGIQYF.

The genes are TRBV5-1 and TRBJ1-2; weak D call: TRBD1 (5 bases). With 4 bases removed from V and 7 bases from J, the gap between germline ends came to 17 bases. This CDR3 has 14 residues. Looked up from germline, CDR1 is SGHRS and CDR2 is YFSETQ. The chain's CDR3 is CASSPDGGTGGYTF. The DNA of the CDR3 is TGCGCCAGCAGCCCCGATGGCGGGACGGGTGGCTACACCTTC. The full variable domain, rest sourced from reference TRBV5-1 and TRBJ1-2, is KAGVTQTPRYLIKTRGQQVTLSCSPISGHRSVSWYQQTPGQGLQFLFEYFSETQRNKGNFPGRFSGRQFSNSRSEMNVSTLELGDSALYLCASSPDGGTGGYTFGSGTRLTVV.

The chain links TRBV11-1 to TRBJ2-5; TRBD2 agrees at 9 bases. CDR3 length: 17 residues. The V gene's germline CDR1 is SGHAT and CDR2 FQDESV (reference sequence). V lost 1 base, J lost 2 bases, and 8 bases stayed unmatched. The CDR3 nucleotides are TGTGCCAGCAGCTTAGTAGCGGGAGCGGGTCTACAAGAGACCCAGTACTTC. It yields the protein CASSLVAGAGLQETQYF.

CDR3 in DNA: TGTGCCTGGAGTGGCCGCAGGGGTGTGAGGGAGACCCAGTACTTC. Translated: CAWSGRRGVRETQYF. The V and J genes are TRBV30 and TRBJ2-5, with D possibly being TRBD1 (6 bases). Germline values: CDR1 GTSNPN, CDR2 SVGIG (reference sequence). The CDR3 extends over 15 amino acids. Trimming left V 1 base short and J 5 bases short, with 17 bases between.

This chain uses TRBV29-1 with TRBJ2-2; D is unresolved. Germline V gene lookup returns CDR1 SQVTM and CDR2 ANQGSEA. The V end was cut by 4 bases, the J end by 0 bases, with 3 bases between. CDR3 size: 12 residues. The CDR3 region has the DNA TGCAGCGTTGTCTCGAACACCGGGGAGCTGTTTTTT. It codes for CSVVSNTGELFF.

The chain uses TRBV15 and TRBJ2-1; weak D call: TRBD2 (6 bases). Germline V gene sequence: CDR1 LNHNV, CDR2 YYDKDF (reference sequence). Trimming removed 5 bases at V and 6 bases at J, with 17 bases between. The CDR3 is made up of 15 amino acids. The CDR3 reads CATSPEGRGGNEQFF. For the CDR3, the DNA is TGTGCCACCAGCCCGGAGGGTCGGGGTGGCAATGAGCAGTTCTTC.

The chain has TRBV10-3 and TRBJ2-5; D remains unclear. The CDR3 has 14 amino acids. Germline-derived CDR1 and CDR2 are ENHRY and SYGVKD. The V gene lost 2 bases and the J gene lost 2 bases, with 9 bases spanning the gap. CDR3: CAISEGLSQETQYF. The CDR3 DNA follows: TGTGCCATCAGTGAGGGGCTCTCACAAGAGACCCAGTACTTC.

The gene calls are TRBV25-1 and TRBJ2-5, with TRBD2 as a possible D gene (6 bases). CDR1 and CDR2 from the germline V gene are MGHDK and SYGVNS. The CDR3 contains 14 residues. With 4 bases removed from V and 2 bases from J, the gap between germline ends came to 11 bases. CDR3 region: CASSGGLRQETQYF. In nucleotides, the CDR3 is TGTGCCAGCAGTGGGGGACTCCGGCAAGAGACCCAGTACTTC.

This clone was recorded only once. The V gene is TRBV28, the J gene TRBJ2-1; 12 nucleotides align to TRBD2. Germline V gives CDR1 MDHEN, CDR2 SYDVKM. V dropped 9 bases and J dropped 8; count of bases not matched to a gene: 5. CDR3 length: 13 amino acids. CDR3 protein: CASLTSGRYEQFF. The CDR3 nucleotides are TGTGCCAGTCTGACTAGCGGGAGATATGAGCAGTTCTTC.

The genes are TRBV5-1 and TRBJ1-5; TRBD1 matches 7 bases. Germline V gene lookup returns CDR1 SGHRS and CDR2 YFSETQ. J gave up 4 bases and V 5 bases, and 3 bases lay outside the gene matches. This CDR3 has 13 residues. As DNA, the CDR3 is TGCGCCAGCAGTCCACAGGGGAATCAGCCCCAGCATTTT. It yields the protein CASSPQGNQPQHF. Full variable domain (outside the CDR3, taken from reference TRBV5-1 and TRBJ1-5): KAGVTQTPRYLIKTRGQQVTLSCSPISGHRSVSWYQQTPGQGLQFLFEYFSETQRNKGNFPGRFSGRQFSNSRSEMNVSTLELGDSALYLCASSPQGNQPQHFGDGTRLSIL.

The chain employs TRBV28 and TRBJ1-5, with D perhaps matching TRBD1 (5 bases). Germline V gene data show CDR1 as MDHEN and CDR2 as SYDVKM. V was shortened by 8 bases and J by 10 bases, with 27 bases between the two germline ends. This CDR3 spans 16 amino acids. Here the CDR3 reads CASGPAGARGNRPQHF. CDR3 in DNA: TGTGCCAGCGGTCCGGCGGGAGCAAGGGGTAACCGACCCCAGCATTTT.

V and J are TRBV10-3 and TRBJ1-5; tentative D call: TRBD1 (5 bases). This CDR3 region has 15 residues. Trimming took off 3 bases at V and 5 bases at J, with 14 bases between the two ends. Looked up from germline, CDR1 is ENHRY and CDR2 is SYGVKD. CDR3 protein: CAISEGRGSDQPQHF. CDR3 nucleotides: TGTGCCATCAGTGAAGGTCGGGGGAGCGATCAGCCCCAGCATTTT.

The chain has TRBV7-2 and TRBJ2-7, with TRBD2 matching over 16 bases. The germline gives CDR1 SGHTA, CDR2 FQGNSA. The CDR3 is made up of 16 amino acids. The V gene end was trimmed by 3 bases and the J gene end by 12 bases; junction bases not matched to a gene: 11. The CDR3 protein is CASSLGLAGGPAGGYF. In DNA, the CDR3 is TGTGCCAGCAGCTTGGGACTAGCGGGAGGGCCAGCGGGTGGGTACTTC.

The chain couples TRBV2 to TRBJ1-5, with D unresolved. The CDR3 covers 14 residues. V dropped 4 bases and J dropped 0 bases, with 7 bases sitting between them. Germline V gene lookup returns CDR1 SNHLY and CDR2 FYNNEI. This CDR3 reads CASSAGDSNQPQHF. CDR3 DNA: TGTGCCAGCAGTGCCGGGGATAGCAATCAGCCCCAGCATTTT.

The chain links TRBV18 to TRBJ2-5; weak D call: TRBD1 (6 bases). This CDR3 comprises 14 residues. The V end was cut by 3 bases, the J end by 5 bases, with 13 bases between. From germline, CDR1 is KGHSH and CDR2 LQKENI. CDR3 residues: CASSPKTGPETQYF. In nucleotides, the CDR3 is TGTGCCAGCTCACCTAAAACAGGGCCGGAGACCCAGTACTTC.

The chain links TRBV7-9 to TRBJ2-1, with 8 nucleotides matching TRBD2. Germline values: CDR1 SEHNR, CDR2 FQNEAQ (reference sequence). V dropped 0 bases and J dropped 4; count of bases not matched to a gene: 5. CDR3 length: 16 residues. CDR3 sequence: CASSLAPSGRYNEQFF. The CDR3 DNA sequence: TGTGCCAGCAGCTTAGCGCCCAGCGGGAGATACAATGAGCAGTTCTTC. Variable domain in full (rest from reference TRBV7-9 and TRBJ2-1): DTGVSQNPRHKITKRGQNVTFRCDPISEHNRLYWYRQTLGQGPEFLTYFQNEAQLEKSRLLSDRFSAERPKGSFSTLEIQRTEQGDSAMYLCASSLAPSGRYNEQFFGPGTRLTVL.

This clone was observed a handful of times. V gene TRBV29-1 combines with J gene TRBJ1-1, with D hard to call. The CDR3 has 11 residues. CDR1 is SQVTM and CDR2 is ANQGSEA in the germline V gene. Trimming stripped 4 bases from V and 1 base from J, with 4 bases between. CDR3 DNA: TGCAGCGTTGTGAGGAACACTGAAGCTTTCTTT. Translation: CSVVRNTEAFF.